This note documents a single T cell receptor beta chain sequence. Its cognate antigen has yet to be identified. Base qualities are not provided; no much larger clone lies one nucleotide away. The data originate from a study of T cell changes during pregnancy in multiple sclerosis (dated by TCRdb to the late 2010s). About the investigation overall: In women with multiple sclerosis, the researchers looked at how the T cell repertoire shifted as pregnancy progressed.

Clipping removes 9 bases from V and 2 bases from J, with 9 as the unmatched junction base count. The CDR3, from cysteine to phenylalanine, totals 14 residues. CDR3 DNA only is kept here, 42 bases in frame from base 1. Taken from the germline V gene, the CDR1 and CDR2 loops are ENHRY and SYGVKD. Libraries were prepared through the immunoSEQ multiplex PCR assay. Entries here come from immuneACCESS through TCRdb and include only in-frame sequences with V and J called. Some clones fail to appear in such tables; in the studies checked, an unresolved V gene covers under half of the shortfall, and the cause of the remainder is unknown. Recorded for this sample are around 67,000 clones; about nine tenths of them occurred a single time. The top ten hold over 7.5% of the sample.

Recombination joined TRBV10-3 with TRBJ1-2; a stretch of 7 junction bases matches TRBD1. Sequencing used peripheral blood, obtained after pregnancy. The TCR was taken from a female donor in good health, enrolled as a control in a pregnancy study. The CDR3 region reads CAISGQAPNYGYTF. The DNA sequence reads TGTGCCATTTCCGGACAGGCCCCCAACTATGGCTACACCTTC.